One sample yielded the 5 T cell receptor beta chains listed below, sequenced in a study of T-cell memory formation after mild COVID-19. MiXCR was run by TCRdb on the 5' RACE reads, yielding one entry per CDR3 protein. The repertoire includes hundreds of thousands of distinct CDR3 sequences, around a sixth of them detected once, and about 8.1% sits in the top ten. The sequencing input was PBMCs or a T cell subset sorted from them (not recorded which). The receptor source for this set is an adult woman who had mild COVID-19 (a few samples of this study predate the infection). Cell type and time point are not known.

In nucleotides, the CDR3 is TGTGCCAGCAGCCAAGATCCGGTGGGGGGGCCCGACGAGACCCAGTACTTC. Amino acids: CASSQDPVGGPDETQYF. This rearrangement joins TRBV4-2 to TRBJ2-5; maybe TRBD2 (7 bases). Germline CDR1 LGHNA, CDR2 YNFKEQ. V lost 0 bases to trimming and J lost 5 bases, with 19 bases between them. This CDR3 contains 17 residues.

This chain links TRBV7-6 with TRBJ2-3, with 11 bases matching TRBD2. CDR3 length: 16 residues. Germline values: CDR1 SGHVS, CDR2 FNYEAQ. With V trimmed by 2 bases and J by 2 bases, 3 bases remained unmatched. The CDR3 nucleotides read TGTGCCAGCAGCTTAATAGCGGGAGGGAACACAGATACGCAGTATTTT. Translated: CASSLIAGGNTDTQYF.

The chain is built from TRBV6-1 and TRBJ1-6; the D is unclear. V was trimmed by 6 bases and J by 0 bases, leaving 12 bases between them. Germline CDR1 is MNHNS and CDR2 is SASEGT. The CDR3 loop spans 16 amino acids. Here the CDR3 DNA reads TGTGCCAGCAGCCACGGAGGAAGCTCCTATAATTCACCCCTCCACTTT. This codes for CASSHGGSSYNSPLHF.

The V call is TRBV7-2, the J call TRBJ2-3, with 9 bases aligning to TRBD2. The CDR3 is 16 amino acids. Trimming took 5 bases from V and 3 from J; bases not matched to a gene: 9. CDR1 and CDR2 from the germline V gene are SGHTA and FQGNSA. In DNA form, the CDR3 reads TGTGCCAGCAGCCGTAGCGGGGGTACGGGGACAGATACGCAGTATTTT. Amino acids: CASSRSGGTGTDTQYF.

This chain joins TRBV3-1 and TRBJ1-1, with D possibly matching TRBD1 (6 bases). This CDR3 has 15 residues. Between the trimmed V and J ends, which lost 5 bases and 0 bases, there was a span of 13 bases. The germline gives CDR1 LGHDT, CDR2 YNNKEL (reference sequence). The CDR3 DNA follows: TGTGCCAGCAGCTACACAGGGTCCCTGAACACTGAAGCTTTCTTT. The encoded protein is CASSYTGSLNTEAFF.